This T cell receptor beta chain was sequenced for a study of OX40 agonist ivuxolimab in advanced cancers. Study-level background: Hepatocellular carcinoma, melanoma, renal cell or head and neck cancer was diagnosed in the dose-escalation patients. The eligibility criteria allowed prior anti-PD-1, anti-PD-L1 or anti-CTLA-4 therapy, and about 40% had some.

Assay: immunoSEQ multiplex PCR; the TCRdb copy retains only in-frame clones and omits some. Of 65,000 to 75,000 clones in the sample, 85% to 90% were seen once. Concerning this clone itself: Antigen unknown.

Whole-study results and caveats: Low levels of normalized T-cell clonal expansion also appeared in some nonresponders. Researchers did not determine the expanded peripheral T cells' antigen specificity.

V gave up 3 bases and J gave up 0 bases, with 9 bases separating them. Germline V gives CDR1 SGDLS, CDR2 YYNGEE. This CDR3 spans 14 amino acids. This receptor was identified in an adult with an advanced solid tumor such as melanoma, head and neck, liver or kidney cancer. Specimen: CD4+ or CD8+ T cells sorted from blood, collected in a trial of the OX40 agonist ivuxolimab. This chain joins TRBV9 and TRBJ1-2, with D perhaps matching TRBD1 (6 bases). In DNA form, the CDR3 reads TGTGCCAGCAGCGGGGGGCCTGCTAACTATGGCTACACCTTC. Residues: CASSGGPANYGYTF.